Below are 21 T cell receptor beta chains sequenced from a single sample in a study of blood T cell repertoires in COVID-19 (dated by TCRdb to the early 2020s). Receptors were amplified or captured by the immunoSEQ multiplex PCR assay. The table was pulled from immuneACCESS by TCRdb, which kept in-frame rearrangements only. Such tables lose some clones; where checked, under half of the loss comes from unresolved V genes, and the rest has no known cause. The sample contains about 520,000 clones, 75% to 90% of them found a single time. Of the sample, under 4% is held by the ten largest clones. Sequences were obtained from peripheral blood. These receptors were taken from a human donor in a cohort sampled during active COVID-19.

V gene TRBV7-9 combines with J gene TRBJ2-1; no clear D gene. The CDR3 is 14 amino acids. V lost 7 bases to trimming and J lost 4 bases, with 14 bases between them. The V gene's germline CDR1 is SEHNR and CDR2 FQNEAQ (reference sequence). CDR3 sequence reads: CASTPMEFYNEQFF. In nucleotides, the CDR3 is TGTGCCAGCACTCCCATGGAGTTTTACAATGAGCAGTTCTTC.

This chain links TRBV5-4 with TRBJ2-1, with 10 nucleotides matching TRBD1. The ends lost 3 bases at V and 8 bases at J; junction bases unmatched: 8. CDR3 length: 15 amino acids. Germline-derived CDR1 and CDR2 are SGHNT and YYREEE (reference sequence). The CDR3 bases are TGTGCCAGCAGCTCCGGGACAGGGGTTTGGGATGAGCAGTTCTTC. It yields the protein CASSSGTGVWDEQFF.

The V and J genes are TRBV19 and TRBJ1-5, with TRBD1 matching 10 bases. The germline V gene has CDR1 LNHDA and CDR2 SQIVND (reference sequence). The trim removed 7 bases at V and 1 base at J, leaving 7 bases unmatched. The CDR3 sequence is 16 residues long. CDR3 region: CASTKTGGASNQPQHF. In nucleotides, the CDR3 is TGTGCCAGTACTAAGACAGGGGGCGCGAGCAATCAGCCCCAGCATTTT.

The chain carries TRBV28 and TRBJ1-2; 8 bases align to TRBD1. V lost 10 bases to trimming and J lost 6 bases; unmatched junction nucleotides: 16. The germline V gene has CDR1 MDHEN and CDR2 SYDVKM. The CDR3 length is 15 residues. The CDR3 nucleotides read TGTGCCACCCTTTACCGGGCCAGGGGGCTTCATGGCTACACCTTC. It yields the protein CATLYRARGLHGYTF.

This clone was found once. The DNA for the CDR3 is TGCAGTGCTAGTTCGCAGGTGAACACTGAAGCTTTCTTT. This translates into CSASSQVNTEAFF. The V call is TRBV20-1, the J call TRBJ1-1, with no clear D. CDR3 length equals 13 residues. CDR1 and CDR2 (germline): DFQATT, SNEGSKA (reference sequence). The V end was cut by 3 bases, the J end by 0 bases, with 8 bases between.

J is TRBJ2-1 and V is TRBV19, with 10 bases identical to TRBD2. Germline V gene sequence: CDR1 LNHDA, CDR2 SQIVND (reference sequence). Trimming at V came to 3 bases and at J to 8 bases, leaving 16 bases not matched to a gene. CDR3 length: 18 residues. The CDR3 spells CASSIPLSGRARGYEQFF. The CDR3 DNA reads TGTGCCAGTAGTATCCCCTTAAGCGGGAGGGCCAGGGGGTATGAGCAGTTCTTC.

The chain carries TRBV24-1 and TRBJ2-1; TRBD1 might be the D (6 bases). CDR1 is KGHDR, CDR2 SFDVKD, per germline. V was cut by 5 bases and J by 1 base, with 17 bases left in between. CDR3 size: 17 residues. CDR3: CATSARAGVRSYNEQFF. For the CDR3, the DNA is TGTGCCACCAGTGCTCGGGCAGGGGTGCGGTCCTACAATGAGCAGTTCTTC.

This clone was observed a single time. The chain recombines TRBV28 with TRBJ1-2; no definite D call. V lost 3 bases, J lost 5 bases, and 10 bases lay in between. Germline values: CDR1 MDHEN, CDR2 SYDVKM. The CDR3 runs 13 residues. The CDR3 here is CASSFNSPYGYTF. The CDR3 DNA sequence: TGTGCCAGCAGTTTTAACTCTCCATATGGCTACACCTTC.

This clone has just one count. The same CDR3 can be traced to other DNA sequences in this sample. The J gene is TRBJ2-3, the V gene TRBV28, with TRBD2 matching over 7 bases. The germline gives CDR1 MDHEN, CDR2 SYDVKM. The CDR3 totals 15 residues. J lost 1 base, V lost 0 bases, and 1 base had no gene match. In DNA, the CDR3 is TGTGCCAGCAGTTTATGGGCGGGAGGCACAGATACGCAGTATTTT. It codes for CASSLWAGGTDTQYF.

The chain couples TRBV28 to TRBJ1-4, with 11 bases lining up with TRBD1. The V gene's germline CDR1 is MDHEN and CDR2 SYDVKM. Trimming removed 6 bases from V and 8 bases from J; junction bases left unmatched: 8. This CDR3 is 15 amino acids long. CDR3 in amino acids: CASSEDRGREEKLFF. The CDR3 DNA reads TGTGCCAGCAGCGAGGACAGGGGGCGAGAGGAAAAACTGTTTTTT.

This chain connects TRBV27 to TRBJ2-7; TRBD2 aligns across 11 bases. Germline lookup yields CDR1 MNHEY and CDR2 SMNVEV (reference sequence). The CDR3 covers 14 residues. Losses at the gene ends were 6 bases for V and 5 bases for J; bases not matched to a gene: 6. DNA of the CDR3: TGTGCCAGCAGGAAACTAGCGGGAGTGGACGAGCAGTACTTC. Translation: CASRKLAGVDEQYF.

The chain uses TRBV6-2 or TRBV6-3 and TRBJ2-7; TRBD2 matches 10 bases. The V gene end was trimmed by 6 bases and the J gene end by 2 bases; junction bases not matched to a gene: 19. The CDR3 covers 19 residues. The germline gives CDR1 MNHEY, CDR2 SVGEGT. CDR3: CASSSPPRVGLAGAYEQYF. As DNA, the CDR3 is TGTGCCAGCAGCAGCCCGCCGAGGGTAGGGCTAGCGGGAGCCTACGAGCAGTACTTC.

V is TRBV28 and J is TRBJ1-3, with D possibly matching TRBD1 (5 bases). Germline-derived CDR1 and CDR2 are MDHEN and SYDVKM. CDR3 length: 13 residues. V was pared by 8 bases and J by 2 bases, with 10 bases between. In nucleotides, the CDR3 is TGTGCCAGCCGACGGGGGGCTGGAAACACCATATATTTT. Translation: CASRRGAGNTIYF.

V and J are TRBV16 and TRBJ2-3, with D perhaps matching TRBD2 (5 bases). Germline-derived CDR1 and CDR2 are KGHSY and FQNENV. The CDR3 runs to 15 residues. The V and J ends lost 3 bases and 0 bases respectively, with 10 bases between them. For the CDR3, the DNA is TGTGCCAGCAGCCAGACTATGCTCAGCACAGATACGCAGTATTTT. This encodes CASSQTMLSTDTQYF.

The chain has TRBV7-6 and TRBJ2-2, with TRBD1 matching 7 bases. The CDR3 is 16 amino acids. In germline, CDR1 is SGHVS, CDR2 FNYEAQ. The V gene end was trimmed by 2 bases and the J gene end by 5 bases; junction bases not matched to a gene: 8. The CDR3 bases are TGTGCCAGCAGCTTACTTATGGGACAGCAGACCGGGGAGCTGTTTTTT. This encodes CASSLLMGQQTGELFF.

This clone was counted a few times. This chain connects TRBV11-2 to TRBJ2-2; 8 bases are a match to TRBD2. The CDR3 loop spans 19 amino acids. J gave up 0 bases and V 6 bases, and 15 bases lay outside the gene matches. The germline CDR1 and CDR2 sequences are SGHAT and FQNNGV. In nucleotides, the CDR3 is TGTGCCAGCAGGCAAGGCCTGCGGGCGGGAGGTTCGAACACCGGGGAGCTGTTTTTT. Protein: CASRQGLRAGGSNTGELFF.

The rearrangement joins TRBV3-1 (or the pseudogene TRBV3-2) to TRBJ1-5; D possibly corresponds to TRBD1 (5 bases). Germline CDR1 reads LGHDT; CDR2 reads YNNKEL (reference sequence). The CDR3 has 16 amino acids. V dropped 3 bases and J dropped 2 bases, with 14 bases sitting between them. This CDR3 reads CASSHGRGAGNQPQHF. CDR3 bases: TGTGCCAGCAGCCATGGAAGGGGCGCGGGCAATCAGCCCCAGCATTTT.

This clone was recorded once. This chain uses TRBV28 with TRBJ2-1; D is possibly TRBD2 (6 bases). Germline V gene lookup returns CDR1 MDHEN and CDR2 SYDVKM. V lost 3 bases to trimming and J lost 9 bases, with 15 bases between them. This CDR3 has 14 residues. CDR3 in amino acids: CASSLRREGGEQFF. The CDR3 nucleotides are TGTGCCAGCAGTTTGCGGCGGGAAGGCGGTGAGCAGTTCTTC. The full variable domain, rest sourced from reference TRBV28 and TRBJ2-1, is DVKVTQSSRYLVKRTGEKVFLECVQDMDHENMFWYRQDPGLGLRLIYFSYDVKMKEKGDIPEGYSVSREKKERFSLILESASTNQTSMYLCASSLRREGGEQFFGPGTRLTVL.

J is TRBJ1-2 and V is TRBV7-2; D might be TRBD1 (6 bases). V was cut by 4 bases and J by 5 bases, with 8 bases left in between. The V gene's germline CDR1 is SGHTA and CDR2 FQGNSA. CDR3 size: 12 residues. CDR3 DNA sequence: TGTGCCAGCAGCTACGGACAGTATGGCTACACCTTC. Protein: CASSYGQYGYTF.

The rearrangement joins TRBV9 to TRBJ1-2, with 8 bases lining up with TRBD1. Trimming removed 0 bases from V and 4 bases from J; junction bases left unmatched: 8. This CDR3 has 16 amino acids. The germline CDR1 and CDR2 sequences are SGDLS and YYNGEE. The CDR3: CASSVASTGAAYGYTF. The CDR3 region has the DNA TGTGCCAGCAGCGTAGCTTCGACAGGGGCGGCCTATGGCTACACCTTC.

Many counts were recorded for this clone. J is TRBJ2-4 and V is TRBV28; 9 bases fit TRBD1. Losses at the gene ends were 2 bases for V and 7 bases for J; bases not matched to a gene: 9. CDR3 length: 16 amino acids. CDR1 MDHEN and CDR2 SYDVKM come from the germline V gene. CDR3 in amino acids: CASSLPPGTGSNIQYF. The CDR3 DNA follows: TGTGCCAGCAGTTTACCCCCCGGGACAGGGTCGAACATTCAGTACTTC. Full variable domain (outside the CDR3, taken from reference TRBV28 and TRBJ2-4): DVKVTQSSRYLVKRTGEKVFLECVQDMDHENMFWYRQDPGLGLRLIYFSYDVKMKEKGDIPEGYSVSREKKERFSLILESASTNQTSMYLCASSLPPGTGSNIQYFGAGTRLSVL.